These 25 T cell receptor beta chains came from one sample sequenced in a study of blood T cell repertoires in COVID-19 (dated by TCRdb to 2020 to 2022). The receptor library was made with the immunoSEQ multiplex PCR assay. The source is immuneACCESS, and TCRdb retained only in-frame sequences with V and J called. Part of the clones is not carried over; for the studies checked, unresolved V genes explain less than half of this, and the remainder is unexplained. A total of under 80,000 clones appear in this sample, roughly nine tenths of them only once. 3.5% to 4.5% of the sample belongs to the ten largest clones. Sequencing was carried out using peripheral blood. The receptors derive from a man between 50 and 59 years old with active COVID-19.

This sequence joins TRBV7-2 and TRBJ2-2; 11 bases map to TRBD2. V was pared by 5 bases and J by 5 bases, with 7 bases of the junction left unmatched. CDR3 length: 16 amino acids. The germline V gene encodes CDR1 SGHTA and CDR2 FQGNSA. The chain's CDR3 is CASSPLAGGRTGELFF. The DNA for the CDR3 is TGTGCCAGCAGCCCTCTAGCGGGGGGTCGGACCGGGGAGCTGTTTTTT.

The chain links TRBV27 to TRBJ1-6; possible D gene TRBD1, 6 bases. This CDR3 has 16 residues. V lost 5 bases and J lost 6, with 17 bases in between. Germline lookup yields CDR1 MNHEY and CDR2 SMNVEV (reference sequence). The CDR3 DNA reads TGTGCCAGCAGTGGGGGCCCGGCAGGTTTTAATTCACCCCTCCACTTT. Its protein product is CASSGGPAGFNSPLHF.

The chain joins TRBV27 to TRBJ1-1, with D possibly TRBD1 on 6 matching bases. This CDR3 has 15 residues. Germline CDR1 reads MNHEY; CDR2 reads SMNVEV (reference sequence). Trimming pared 1 base from V and 4 bases from J, leaving 13 bases between. CDR3 amino acids: CASSLWGTTFTEAFF. The CDR3 DNA follows: TGTGCCAGCAGTTTATGGGGGACAACCTTCACTGAAGCTTTCTTT.

The chain couples TRBV15 to TRBJ2-7; tentatively, D is TRBD2 (6 bases). Germline assignment: CDR1 LNHNV and CDR2 YYDKDF (reference sequence). V lost 2 bases and J lost 4, with 18 bases in between. This CDR3 contains 16 residues. The CDR3 loop reads CATSRSGLSMAYEQYF. CDR3 coding DNA: TGTGCCACCAGCAGATCGGGACTTAGTATGGCATACGAGCAGTACTTC. The full variable domain, with the rest looked up from reference TRBV15 and TRBJ2-7, is DAMVIQNPRYQVTQFGKPVTLSCSQTLNHNVMYWYQQKSSQAPKLLFHYYDKDFNNEADTPDNFQSRRPNTSFCFLDIRSPGLGDTAMYLCATSRSGLSMAYEQYFGPGTRLTVT.

This clone has just one count. The chain couples TRBV5-6 to TRBJ2-7; 13 bases agree with TRBD2. Trimming took 4 bases from V and 6 from J; bases not matched to a gene: 7. CDR1 is SGHDT, CDR2 YYEEEE, per germline. The CDR3 covers 15 residues. The CDR3: CASSLSRTSGGEQYF. CDR3 nucleotides: TGTGCCAGCAGCCTGAGTCGGACTAGCGGGGGCGAGCAGTACTTC.

The chain has TRBV6-5 and TRBJ1-2, with 7 bases aligning to TRBD1. J lost 8 bases, V lost 6 bases, and 15 bases had no gene match. The CDR3 spans 15 residues. The germline V gene encodes CDR1 MNHEY and CDR2 SVGAGI. In nucleotides, the CDR3 is TGTGCCAGCAGAACACCCCTTCCAGGGGGTGGCGGCTACACCTTC. It translates to CASRTPLPGGGGYTF.

The rearrangement uses TRBV10-1 and TRBJ2-1, with a weak D call TRBD2 (5 bases). Germline lookup yields CDR1 WNHNN and CDR2 SYGVQD (reference sequence). With 5 bases removed from V and 0 bases from J, the gap between germline ends came to 11 bases. This CDR3 has 15 residues. The CDR3 loop reads CASSRGMGSYNEQFF. The CDR3, as DNA: TGCGCCAGCAGTCGGGGTATGGGCTCCTACAATGAGCAGTTCTTC.

The rearrangement joins TRBV7-2 to TRBJ2-3; 10 bases agree with TRBD2. Per germline, CDR1 SGHTA and CDR2 FQGNSA. V was pared by 5 bases and J by 6 bases, with 11 bases of the junction left unmatched. The CDR3 is made up of 16 amino acids. CDR3 nucleotides: TGTGCCAGCAGCCTCCGACTAGCGGGTACATTGGATACGCAGTATTTT. It codes for CASSLRLAGTLDTQYF.

The rearrangement uses TRBV28 and TRBJ1-5, with TRBD1 matching over 9 bases. From germline, CDR1 is MDHEN and CDR2 SYDVKM. This CDR3 contains 18 residues. The V gene end was trimmed by 6 bases and the J gene end by 2 bases; junction bases not matched to a gene: 14. CDR3 coding DNA: TGTGCCAGCAGCCGGTCGGGACAGGGAGGGTCGGGCAATCAGCCCCAGCATTTT. This gives the protein CASSRSGQGGSGNQPQHF.

This sequence joins TRBV15 and TRBJ2-5, with a possible D match to TRBD1 (5 bases). CDR1 and CDR2 from the germline V gene are LNHNV and YYDKDF (reference sequence). CDR3 length equals 13 residues. V was cut by 7 bases and J by 2 bases, with 11 bases left in between. CDR3 in amino acids: CATNNRSQETQYF. CDR3 sequence (DNA): TGTGCCACCAACAACAGGTCTCAAGAGACCCAGTACTTC.

The chain uses TRBV9 and TRBJ2-3, with 8 bases identical to TRBD1. The V gene's germline CDR1 is SGDLS and CDR2 YYNGEE. V was pared by 2 bases and J by 4 bases, with 9 bases of the junction left unmatched. This CDR3 region has 16 residues. The CDR3 coding sequence is TGTGCCAGCAGCGTCCAGGGGGCTTGGAGTGCAGATACGCAGTATTTT. Translating it yields CASSVQGAWSADTQYF.

This rearrangement joins TRBV7-3 to TRBJ2-1; TRBD1 aligns across 11 bases. In germline, CDR1 is SGHTA, CDR2 FQGTGA. The V and J ends lost 8 bases and 8 bases, in that order; junction bases with no gene match: 14. The CDR3 totals 16 residues. CDR3 in DNA: TGTGCCAGCTCTAGACCGGGACAGGGGGAATTCGATGAGCAGTTCTTC. Residues: CASSRPGQGEFDEQFF.

The chain combines TRBV11-2 with TRBJ2-7; D gene uncertain. The CDR3 has 13 residues. V lost 1 base to trimming and J lost 9 bases, with 13 bases between them. Germline V lookup: CDR1 SGHAT, CDR2 FQNNGV. CDR3 DNA: TGTGCCAGCAGCTTAGTGGCCCTACGAGGGCAGTACTTC. Protein: CASSLVALRGQYF.

The chain links TRBV7-2 to TRBJ2-3; 13 bases agree with TRBD2. After removal of 5 bases from V and 7 bases from J, the junction contained 6 bases not matched to a gene. CDR3 size: 15 residues. The V gene's germline CDR1 is SGHTA and CDR2 FQGNSA. CDR3 region: CASSVLAGGPNTQYF. The DNA of the CDR3 is TGTGCCAGCAGCGTACTAGCGGGAGGGCCTAATACGCAGTATTTT.

The CDR3 DNA follows: TGTGCCAGCAGTCGGACAGGGTACGAGCAGTACTTC. Encoded protein: CASSRTGYEQYF. The chain links TRBV6-5 to TRBJ2-7; TRBD1 agrees at 8 bases. Losses at the gene ends were 5 bases for V and 4 bases for J; bases not matched to a gene: 1. Germline V gene lookup returns CDR1 MNHEY and CDR2 SVGAGI. The CDR3 has 12 residues.

J is TRBJ1-2 and V is TRBV18; D perhaps matches TRBD1 (5 bases). CDR1 and CDR2 from the germline V gene are KGHSH and LQKENI. CDR3 size: 11 residues. V was shortened by 3 bases and J by 10 bases, with 9 bases between the two germline ends. For the CDR3, the DNA is TGTGCCAGCTCACCGGACACATCCTACACCTTC. This encodes CASSPDTSYTF.

A few counts support this clone. This rearrangement joins TRBV4-3 to TRBJ2-2, with D tentatively TRBD2 (5 bases). The CDR3 runs to 14 residues. V lost 6 bases to trimming and J lost 2 bases, with 10 bases between them. CDR1 LGHNA and CDR2 YSLEER come from the germline V gene. CDR3 nucleotides: TGCGCCAGCAGTGAACTAGGCAACACCGGGGAGCTGTTTTTT. As protein: CASSELGNTGELFF.

Only one count was recorded for this clone. The chain joins TRBV18 to TRBJ1-1, with D uncertain. The CDR3 contains 15 residues. Trimming removed 0 bases at V and 6 bases at J, with 14 bases between. CDR1 is KGHSH and CDR2 is LQKENI in the germline V gene. This CDR3 reads CASSPPFGVSAEAFF. As DNA, the CDR3 is TGTGCCAGCTCACCACCGTTCGGGGTTTCGGCTGAAGCTTTCTTT.

The rearrangement joins TRBV7-9 to TRBJ2-7; possible D gene TRBD2, 5 bases. V lost 1 base and J 6 bases, leaving 7 bases between the germline ends. The germline gives CDR1 SEHNR, CDR2 FQNEAQ (reference sequence). This CDR3 region has 12 residues. CDR3 bases: TGTGCCAGCAGCTTAGGCGAGGGCGAGCAGTACTTC. It codes for CASSLGEGEQYF.

Only a few counts were recorded for this clone. The chain uses TRBV11-2 and TRBJ2-3, with TRBD1 matching over 8 bases. Germline V CDR1 and CDR2: SGHAT, FQNNGV. This CDR3 region has 19 residues. Trimming removed 0 bases from V and 4 bases from J; junction bases left unmatched: 15. CDR3 nucleotides: TGTGCCAGCAGCTTAGATCGAGTCGGTACAGGGGGTCTGGCAGATACGCAGTATTTT. It encodes CASSLDRVGTGGLADTQYF.

The V gene is TRBV28, the J gene TRBJ1-4, with D uncertain. Trimming removed 6 bases from V and 8 bases from J, with 7 bases in between. Per the germline V gene, CDR1 is MDHEN and CDR2 is SYDVKM. This CDR3 is 11 amino acids long. This chain's CDR3 is CASSLREKLFF. The CDR3, as DNA: TGTGCCAGCAGCCTTCGGGAAAAACTGTTTTTT.

The chain is built from TRBV19 and TRBJ2-1; 7 bases are a match to TRBD1. The germline V gene encodes CDR1 LNHDA and CDR2 SQIVND (reference sequence). The CDR3 runs to 15 residues. Unmatched junction bases numbered 9, after V lost 5 bases and J lost 5 bases. CDR3 amino acids: CASSVGTAPNNEQFF. The CDR3 nucleotides read TGTGCCAGTAGTGTCGGGACAGCTCCGAACAATGAGCAGTTCTTC.

CDR3 sequence reads: CASRERTGNNSPLHF. In DNA, the CDR3 is TGTGCCAGCAGGGAAAGGACGGGGAATAATTCACCCCTCCACTTT. The chain couples TRBV11-2 to TRBJ1-6; D ambiguous. Germline values: CDR1 SGHAT, CDR2 FQNNGV. Between the trimmed V and J ends, which lost 6 bases and 5 bases, there was a span of 14 bases. This CDR3 comprises 15 residues.

V is TRBV9 and J is TRBJ1-2; the D is unclear. The CDR3 extends over 13 amino acids. The V end was cut by 1 base, the J end by 0 bases, with 4 bases between. Germline CDR1 is SGDLS and CDR2 is YYNGEE. CDR3 nucleotide sequence: TGTGCCAGCAGCGTATTTACTAACTATGGCTACACCTTC. Its translation: CASSVFTNYGYTF. The entire variable domain, with the rest obtained from reference TRBV9 and TRBJ1-2, is as follows: DSGVTQTPKHLITATGQRVTLRCSPRSGDLSVYWYQQSLDQGLQFLIQYYNGEERAKGNILERFSAQQFPDLHSELNLSSLELGDSALYFCASSVFTNYGYTFGSGTRLTVV.

The gene calls are TRBV6-2 or TRBV6-3 and TRBJ2-3, with TRBD2 identical over 12 bases. The germline V gene has CDR1 MNHEY and CDR2 SVGEGT. This CDR3 has 15 residues. Trimming removed 6 bases from V and 4 bases from J; junction bases left unmatched: 5. CDR3 sequence: CASSPSGGASDTQYF. CDR3 nucleotides: TGTGCCAGCAGCCCTAGCGGGGGGGCCTCAGATACGCAGTATTTT.